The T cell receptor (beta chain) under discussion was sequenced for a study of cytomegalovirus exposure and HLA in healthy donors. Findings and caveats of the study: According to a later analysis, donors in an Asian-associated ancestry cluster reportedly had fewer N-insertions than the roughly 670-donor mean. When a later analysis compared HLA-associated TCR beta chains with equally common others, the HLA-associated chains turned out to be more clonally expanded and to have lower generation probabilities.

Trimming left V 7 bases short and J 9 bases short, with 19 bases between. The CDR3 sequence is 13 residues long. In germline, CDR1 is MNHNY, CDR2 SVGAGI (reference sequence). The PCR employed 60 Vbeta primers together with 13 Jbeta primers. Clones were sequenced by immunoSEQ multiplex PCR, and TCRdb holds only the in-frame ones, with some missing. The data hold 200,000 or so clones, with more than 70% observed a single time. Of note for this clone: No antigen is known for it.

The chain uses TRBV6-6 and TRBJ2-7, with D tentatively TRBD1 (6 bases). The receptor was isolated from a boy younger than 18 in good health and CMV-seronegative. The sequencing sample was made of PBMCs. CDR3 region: CASTLTTGSGQYF. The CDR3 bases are TGTGCCAGCACCCTTACTACAGGGTCGGGGCAGTACTTC.